This entry is about one TCR beta chain. What it recognizes is unknown. The junction and the germline gene differ at one end; a read error may be behind it. Germline CDR1 reads LNHNV; CDR2 reads YYDKDF (reference sequence). The CDR3 sequence is 12 residues long. This specimen comes from a study of beta chain features in type 1 diabetes. Study-level findings and limits: Shortening of TCRB CDR3s, moderate but significant, appeared in all four CD4+ subsets of Type 1 diabetes patients.

What was sequenced were expressed TCRB transcripts, since all of the isolated RNA had been reverse transcribed. Repertoires were generated with immunoSEQ multiplex PCR, while TCRdb's copy carries only in-frame clones and drops some. The sample includes 300,000 to 400,000 clones, over 8.5% of them seen just once. The gene calls are TRBV15 and TRBJ2-7, with D perhaps matching TRBD2 (6 bases). Sequencing used central memory CD4+ T cells from blood. This TCR was recovered from a man aged 25 to 40 with type 1 diabetes. The DNA for the CDR3 is TGTGCCACCAGCAGAGATAGTGGGACTCCGCTATTC. This gives the protein CATSRDSGTPLF.